Below, 25 T cell receptor beta chains from the same sample are listed, as sequenced in a study of blood T cell repertoires in COVID-19 (dated by TCRdb to 2020 to 2021). The library was generated by the immunoSEQ multiplex PCR assay. TCRdb stores this immuneACCESS table with in-frame sequences only. Part of the clones is absent; in the studies checked, under half of the shortfall reflects unresolved V genes, and no reason is known for the rest. The sample table records under 200,000 clones; over 75% of these occur just once. The ten top clones hold roughly 2.5% of the sample. The sample consisted of peripheral blood. All receptors come from a man between 40 and 49 years old with active or convalescent COVID-19.

The J gene is TRBJ1-1, the V gene TRBV7-3, with 7 bases fitting TRBD1. The germline CDR1 and CDR2 sequences are SGHTA and FQGTGA. Trimming removed 5 bases from V and 2 bases from J; junction bases left unmatched: 8. CDR3 length equals 15 residues. The CDR3 region has the DNA TGTGCCAGCAGCCAAAAGACAGGGATCAACACTGAAGCTTTCTTT. Translating it yields CASSQKTGINTEAFF.

The gene calls are TRBV7-2 and TRBJ1-2, with D tentatively TRBD1 (5 bases). Trimming pared 5 bases from V and 2 bases from J, leaving 15 bases between. This CDR3 has 15 residues. Germline lookup yields CDR1 SGHTA and CDR2 FQGNSA. This CDR3 is CASSHPPPGNYGYTF. CDR3 bases: TGTGCCAGCAGCCATCCGCCGCCAGGGAACTATGGCTACACCTTC.

The chain links TRBV28 to TRBJ1-6, with D uncertain. The CDR3 spans 12 residues. The ends were cut back, 3 bases at V and 13 bases at J, with 10 bases in the middle. The germline V gene encodes CDR1 MDHEN and CDR2 SYDVKM. The CDR3 loop is CASSFRVPPLHF. As DNA, the CDR3 is TGTGCCAGCAGTTTCCGGGTTCCTCCCCTCCACTTT.

This chain connects TRBV30 to TRBJ1-1; 7 positions agree with TRBD1. The germline CDR1 and CDR2 sequences are GTSNPN and SVGIG (reference sequence). The CDR3 contains 13 residues. V lost 3 bases to trimming and J lost 4 bases; unmatched junction nucleotides: 5. As DNA, the CDR3 is TGTGCCTGGAGCCAGGGGGGAGGCACTGAAGCTTTCTTT. This gives the protein CAWSQGGGTEAFF. The full variable domain, completed using reference TRBV30 and TRBJ1-1, is SQTIHQWPATLVQPVGSPLSLECTVEGTSNPNLYWYRQAAGRGLQLLFYSVGIGQISSEVPQNLSASRPQDRQFILSSKKLLLSDSGFYLCAWSQGGGTEAFFGQGTRLTVV.

This chain links TRBV20-1 with TRBJ2-1; D is undetermined. The germline V and J ends were trimmed by 5 bases and 6 bases, with 8 bases remaining between them. CDR3 length: 11 amino acids. Germline CDR1 is DFQATT and CDR2 is SNEGSKA (reference sequence). This CDR3 is CSADRANEQFF. The CDR3 coding sequence is TGCAGTGCTGATCGAGCCAATGAGCAGTTCTTC.

This clone was seen a handful of times. V is TRBV19 and J is TRBJ1-6; 9 bases match TRBD1. CDR3 size: 16 residues. J was trimmed by 6 bases and V by 5 bases; bases with no gene match: 8. Germline V lookup: CDR1 LNHDA, CDR2 SQIVND (reference sequence). CDR3 DNA: TGTGCCAGTAGTTCGTCGACAGGGGGGAGTAATTCACCCCTCCACTTT. This gives the protein CASSSSTGGSNSPLHF.

This clone was counted a few times. One junction end disagrees with the germline gene, perhaps due to a read error. This chain uses TRBV7-7 with TRBJ2-7, with TRBD2 matching 8 bases. The CDR3 runs to 16 residues. The germline V gene has CDR1 SSHAT and CDR2 FNYEAQ (reference sequence). The CDR3 DNA sequence: TGTGCTAGCAGCTTACGCGGACTAGCTCCTCGGTACGAGCAGTACTTC. Amino acid sequence: CASSLRGLAPRYEQYF. Looking up the rest from reference TRBV7-7 and TRBJ2-7 gives the full variable domain: GAGVSQSPRYKVTKRGQDVTLRCDPISSHATLYWYQQALGQGPEFLTYFNYEAQPDKSGLPSDRFSAERPEGSISTLTIQRTEQRDSAMYRCASSLRGLAPRYEQYFGPGTRLTVT.

V and J are TRBV11-1 and TRBJ1-1; 7 positions match TRBD1. The junction had 3 bases not matched to a gene; V was cut back by 1 base and J by 7 bases. Germline loops: CDR1 SGHAT, CDR2 FQDESV (reference sequence). The CDR3 spans 13 residues. The CDR3 sequence is CASSLENRGEAFF. The CDR3 nucleotides are TGTGCCAGCAGCTTAGAGAACAGGGGTGAAGCTTTCTTT.

This clone was seen a few times. Other DNA variants within this sample encode the same CDR3. V gene TRBV11-2 combines with J gene TRBJ2-3, with 9 nucleotides matching TRBD2. Germline CDR1 SGHAT, CDR2 FQNNGV. The V gene end was trimmed by 5 bases and the J gene end by 1 base; junction bases not matched to a gene: 4. This CDR3 comprises 15 residues. The CDR3 sequence is CASSPWTSGTDTQYF. Written as DNA, the CDR3 is TGTGCCAGCAGCCCCTGGACTAGCGGCACAGATACGCAGTATTTT.

The chain recombines TRBV2 with TRBJ2-2; 11 positions match TRBD2. This CDR3 has 16 amino acids. Germline V gene lookup returns CDR1 SNHLY and CDR2 FYNNEI. The ends lost 6 bases at V and 2 bases at J; junction bases unmatched: 5. CDR3 protein: CASRELAGVNTGELFF. The DNA of the CDR3 is TGTGCCAGCAGGGAACTAGCGGGGGTTAACACCGGGGAGCTGTTTTTT.

This rearrangement joins TRBV19 to TRBJ1-1; 8 nucleotides agree with TRBD1. The CDR3 runs to 14 residues. Germline V gives CDR1 LNHDA, CDR2 SQIVND (reference sequence). V lost 3 bases, J lost 3 bases, and 3 bases stayed unmatched. CDR3 sequence reads: CASSIRGPDTEAFF. CDR3 sequence (DNA): TGTGCCAGTAGTATCAGGGGGCCCGACACTGAAGCTTTCTTT.

The DNA of the CDR3 is TGTGCCAGCAGCTTAGCACAGACGAACACTGAAGCTTTCTTT. Its protein is CASSLAQTNTEAFF. The V call is TRBV7-2, the J call TRBJ1-1, with D unclear. Germline V gene lookup returns CDR1 SGHTA and CDR2 FQGNSA. Trimming took 0 bases from V and 1 from J, leaving 6 bases between them. There are 14 residues in the CDR3.

The chain joins TRBV6-5 to TRBJ2-5, with D possibly matching TRBD1 (6 bases). The CDR3 is made up of 14 amino acids. Germline-derived CDR1 and CDR2 are MNHEY and SVGAGI. Trimming removed 2 bases at V and 6 bases at J, with 13 bases between. The CDR3 nucleotides are TGTGCCAGCAGTTACCTGGACAGATGGCAGACCCAGTACTTC. Amino acids: CASSYLDRWQTQYF.

The V and J genes are TRBV11-3 and TRBJ2-2; perhaps TRBD1 as D (6 bases). Trimming pared 0 bases from V and 3 bases from J, leaving 17 bases between. In germline, CDR1 is SGHNT, CDR2 YENEEA. The CDR3 contains 18 residues. The CDR3 spells CASSLETRWGPDTGELFF. The CDR3 bases are TGTGCCAGCAGCTTAGAAACCAGGTGGGGGCCGGACACCGGGGAGCTGTTTTTT.

The chain joins TRBV7-2 to TRBJ2-1; TRBD2 agrees at 7 bases. The V segment lost 4 bases and the J segment 8 bases; nucleotides outside the gene matches: 11. The CDR3 has 15 residues. Looked up from germline, CDR1 is SGHTA and CDR2 is FQGNSA. The CDR3 spells CASSYGRSGKDEQFF. CDR3 in DNA: TGTGCCAGCAGCTACGGCAGGAGCGGGAAAGATGAGCAGTTCTTC.

This clone was seen more than once but under ten times. The chain uses TRBV10-1 and TRBJ2-2; a possible D gene is TRBD2 (5 bases). This CDR3 has 12 residues. Germline CDR1 is WNHNN and CDR2 is SYGVQD (reference sequence). V was clipped by 6 bases and J by 3 bases, with 5 bases between them. The CDR3 DNA follows: TGCGCCAGCAGGCGGGACACCGGGGAGCTGTTTTTT. This codes for CASRRDTGELFF.

The V call is TRBV3-1 (or the pseudogene TRBV3-2), the J call TRBJ2-2; no reliable D call. The CDR3 sequence is 15 residues long. The germline gives CDR1 LGHDT, CDR2 YNNKEL (reference sequence). V was shortened by 1 base and J by 0 bases, with 6 bases between the two germline ends. The CDR3 DNA reads as TGTGCCAGCAGCCAAGCACTATCGAACACCGGGGAGCTGTTTTTT. Translating it yields CASSQALSNTGELFF.

The V call is TRBV7-9, the J call TRBJ1-1, with 7 bases aligning to TRBD1. Germline assignment: CDR1 SEHNR and CDR2 FQNEAQ (reference sequence). This CDR3 is 11 amino acids long. V dropped 5 bases and J dropped 8; count of bases not matched to a gene: 2. The CDR3 DNA sequence: TGTGCCAGCAGCGCGGGACAGGAAGCTTTCTTT. Encoded protein: CASSAGQEAFF.

The chain combines TRBV6-5 with TRBJ1-5; TRBD1 matches 7 bases. Germline V gene data show CDR1 as MNHEY and CDR2 as SVGAGI. The J segment lost 7 bases and the V segment lost 6 bases, leaving 9 bases of the junction unmatched. The CDR3 sequence is 14 residues long. CDR3 loop: CASRPDRALQPQHF. In DNA, the CDR3 is TGTGCCAGCAGGCCCGACAGGGCCTTGCAGCCCCAGCATTTT.

The rearrangement joins TRBV6-5 to TRBJ1-6, with D maybe TRBD1 (6 bases). Germline-derived CDR1 and CDR2 are MNHEY and SVGAGI. Trimming removed 4 bases from V and 13 bases from J, with 23 bases in between. This CDR3 contains 16 residues. The CDR3 DNA is TGTGCCAGCAGTTTGAAAATAGGGACACTTGAAGCGCCCCTCCACTTT. Protein: CASSLKIGTLEAPLHF.

V usage is TRBV5-1 and J usage is TRBJ1-3; the D is unclear. This CDR3 spans 15 amino acids. Germline V gene sequence: CDR1 SGHRS, CDR2 YFSETQ. The V end lost 4 bases, the J end lost 0 bases, and 11 bases lay between the germline ends. The CDR3 loop is CASSRDNLSGNTIYF. CDR3 coding DNA: TGCGCCAGCAGCCGGGATAATCTCTCTGGAAACACCATATATTTT.

DNA of the CDR3: TGTGCCAGCAGCTTAGAGCCGGGTGGTACGCAGTATTTT. It encodes CASSLEPGGTQYF. The chain is built from TRBV11-2 and TRBJ2-3, with no clear D. The CDR3 loop spans 13 amino acids. V shed 0 bases and J shed 8 bases, with 9 bases lying between them. CDR1 and CDR2 from the germline V gene are SGHAT and FQNNGV.

The chain combines TRBV7-2 with TRBJ1-4; weak D call: TRBD1 (6 bases). This CDR3 is built from 16 residues. CDR1 and CDR2 (germline): SGHTA, FQGNSA. The V gene lost 1 base and the J gene lost 1 base, with 10 bases spanning the gap. The CDR3 is CASSLVGQVTNEKLFF. The CDR3 coding sequence is TGTGCCAGCAGCTTAGTGGGACAAGTAACTAATGAAAAACTGTTTTTT.

The CDR3 nucleotides read TGTGCCAGCAGGAAGGACAGTCCTAATTCACCCCTCCACTTT. It yields the protein CASRKDSPNSPLHF. The V gene is TRBV7-9, the J gene TRBJ1-6; a possible D gene is TRBD1 (6 bases). CDR1 and CDR2 from the germline V gene are SEHNR and FQNEAQ (reference sequence). The V end was cut by 6 bases, the J end by 6 bases, with 12 bases between. This CDR3 has 14 amino acids.

The chain links TRBV3-1 (or the pseudogene TRBV3-2) to TRBJ1-1; TRBD1 might be the D (6 bases). This CDR3 region has 13 residues. V lost 7 bases to trimming and J lost 4 bases, with 13 bases between them. Germline V gene data show CDR1 as LGHDT and CDR2 as YNNKEL (reference sequence). CDR3 region: CASKRGGFTEAFF. The CDR3 nucleotides read TGTGCCAGCAAGAGGGGGGGGTTCACTGAAGCTTTCTTT.